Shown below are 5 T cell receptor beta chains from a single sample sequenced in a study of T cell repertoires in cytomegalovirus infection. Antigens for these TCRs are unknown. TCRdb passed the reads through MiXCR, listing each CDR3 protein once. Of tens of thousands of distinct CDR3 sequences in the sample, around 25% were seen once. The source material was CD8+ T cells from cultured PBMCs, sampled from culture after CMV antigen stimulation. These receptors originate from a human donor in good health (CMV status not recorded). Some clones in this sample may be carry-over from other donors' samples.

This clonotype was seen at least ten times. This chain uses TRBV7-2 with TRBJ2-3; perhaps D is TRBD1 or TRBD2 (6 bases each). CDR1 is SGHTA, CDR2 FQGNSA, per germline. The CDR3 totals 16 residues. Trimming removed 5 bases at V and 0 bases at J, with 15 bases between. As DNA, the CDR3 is TGTGCCAGCAGCCCTGGGGGGCGGTCTAGCACAGATACGCAGTATTTT. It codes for CASSPGGRSSTDTQYF.

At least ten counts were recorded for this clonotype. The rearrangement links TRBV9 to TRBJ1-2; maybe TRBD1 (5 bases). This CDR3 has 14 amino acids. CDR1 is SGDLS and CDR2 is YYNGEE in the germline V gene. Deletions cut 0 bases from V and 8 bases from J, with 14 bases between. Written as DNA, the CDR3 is TGTGCCAGCAGCGTAGCCCCGGGACGTGAGGGCTACACCTTC. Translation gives CASSVAPGREGYTF.

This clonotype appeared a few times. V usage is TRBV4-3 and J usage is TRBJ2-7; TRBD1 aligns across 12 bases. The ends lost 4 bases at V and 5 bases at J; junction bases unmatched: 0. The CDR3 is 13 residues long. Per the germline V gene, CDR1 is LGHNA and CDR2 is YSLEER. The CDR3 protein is CASSRDRGHEQYF. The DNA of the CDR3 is TGCGCCAGCAGCCGGGACAGGGGGCACGAGCAGTACTTC.

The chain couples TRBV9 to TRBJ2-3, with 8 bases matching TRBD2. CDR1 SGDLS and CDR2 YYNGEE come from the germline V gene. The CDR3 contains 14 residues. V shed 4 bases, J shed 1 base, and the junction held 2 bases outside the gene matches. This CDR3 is CASSIAGRTDTQYF. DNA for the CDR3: TGTGCCAGCAGCATAGCGGGACGCACAGATACGCAGTATTTT.

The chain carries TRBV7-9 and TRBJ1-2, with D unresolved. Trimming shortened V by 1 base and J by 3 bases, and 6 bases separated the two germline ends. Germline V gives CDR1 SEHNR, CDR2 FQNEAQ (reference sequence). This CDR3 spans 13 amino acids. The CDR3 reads CASSLVVDYGYTF. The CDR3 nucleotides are TGTGCCAGCAGCTTAGTGGTGGACTATGGCTACACCTTC. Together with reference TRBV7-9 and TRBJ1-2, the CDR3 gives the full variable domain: DTGVSQNPRHKITKRGQNVTFRCDPISEHNRLYWYRQTLGQGPEFLTYFQNEAQLEKSRLLSDRFSAERPKGSFSTLEIQRTEQGDSAMYLCASSLVVDYGYTFGSGTRLTVV.